These T cell receptor beta chains were read from a single sample in a study of blood T cell repertoires in COVID-19. Sequencing used immunoSEQ multiplex PCR; TCRdb keeps in-frame clones, though not all of them. Altogether roughly 70,000 clones are present, just under 80% being singletons, with the ten largest covering around 9.7%. Sequencing input: peripheral blood. These TCRs come from a human donor in a cohort sampled during active COVID-19. The CDR3 runs from the conserved cysteine through the conserved F or W. D genes are given only for firm matches. A clone size is listed for some rows: how often the clone was seen (once, few, many), or a class if it is expanded.

NA,TRBV6-2/TRBV6-3,TRBJ2-7,TRBD2,TGTGCCAGCAGCCACGAGGGGACTATCAAATCGACGGTCTACGAGCAGTACTTC,CASSHEGTIKSTVYEQYF
NA,TRBV28,TRBJ2-1,TRBD2,TGTGCCAGCAAGGGTGCTAGCGGGAGGGTTCGCAATGAGCAGTTCTTC,CASKGASGRVRNEQFF
NA,TRBV12-3/TRBV12-4,TRBJ1-5,NA,TGTGCCAGCAGTTTAGGGCAGAATCAGCCCCAGCATTTT,CASSLGQNQPQHF
once,TRBV27,TRBJ2-3,TRBD2,TGTGCCAGCAGTCCCGGACTAGCGGGAGGGACAGATACGCAGTATTTT,CASSPGLAGGTDTQYF
NA,TRBV5-4,TRBJ2-6,TRBD1,TGTGCCAGCAGCTCCAGGGACAGGACTCTCTCTGGGGCCAACGTCCTGACTTTC,CASSSRDRTLSGANVLTF
NA,TRBV27,TRBJ2-3,TRBD1,TGTGCCAGCAGTGGCACCCTCAGGGGGTATACGCAGTATTTT,CASSGTLRGYTQYF
few,TRBV5-5,TRBJ2-7,NA,TGTGCCAGCAGCCCCACAGGAGGGGAGCAGTACTTC,CASSPTGGEQYF
once,TRBV30,TRBJ1-2,NA,TGTGCCTGGAGAAAAGGGGAAGGTGACTACACCTTC,CAWRKGEGDYTF
NA,TRBV27,TRBJ1-6,NA,TGTGCCAGCAGTTTTATGGAGGGCAATTCACCCCTCCACTTT,CASSFMEGNSPLHF
NA,TRBV7-3,TRBJ2-7,NA,TGTGCCAGCAGCTTAATGTCGGGACTTAACTACGAGCAGTACTTC,CASSLMSGLNYEQYF